The 28 T cell receptor beta chains presented below share a single source sample, sequenced in a study of shared clonotypes between healthy human individuals. Assay used: immunoSEQ multiplex PCR; TCRdb lists only in-frame clones, some missing. This table holds millions of clones, 95% found once. Sequencing input: naive CD4+ T cells sorted from blood. Regarding subset: CD45RA+ positively selected. The receptor set was obtained from a young man in good health.

This chain links TRBV5-1 with TRBJ2-3; 7 nucleotides align to TRBD2. This CDR3 contains 15 residues. The J segment lost 2 bases and the V segment lost 0 bases, leaving 3 bases of the junction unmatched. The germline V gene encodes CDR1 SGHRS and CDR2 YFSETQ. The CDR3 DNA follows: TGCGCCAGCAGCTTGGTTGCGGGAGACACAGATACGCAGTATTTT. This sequence encodes CASSLVAGDTDTQYF.

This clone has just a few counts. Other nucleotide sequences from this sample produce the same CDR3. This chain links TRBV18 with TRBJ2-7; D unclear. The CDR3 totals 13 residues. From germline, CDR1 is KGHSH and CDR2 LQKENI. Trimming shortened V by 0 bases and J by 1 base, and 4 bases separated the two germline ends. CDR3 DNA sequence: TGTGCCAGCTCACCACCCGGGTCCTACGAGCAGTACTTC. Its protein is CASSPPGSYEQYF.

The J gene is TRBJ2-5, the V gene TRBV7-9; D gene uncertain. Deletions cut 4 bases from V and 6 bases from J, with 15 bases between. The CDR3 has 14 residues. The germline gives CDR1 SEHNR, CDR2 FQNEAQ (reference sequence). CDR3 protein: CASSSMSASQTQYF. The CDR3, as DNA: TGTGCCAGCAGCTCTATGAGCGCCAGTCAGACCCAGTACTTC.

V is TRBV7-9 and J is TRBJ2-1; D ambiguous. Germline loops: CDR1 SEHNR, CDR2 FQNEAQ (reference sequence). This CDR3 region has 14 residues. V lost 1 base to trimming and J lost 6 bases, with 10 bases between them. CDR3 amino acids: CASSLELESNEQFF. CDR3 bases: TGTGCCAGCAGCTTAGAACTGGAGTCCAATGAGCAGTTCTTC. Based on the CDR3 plus reference TRBV7-9 and TRBJ2-1, the full variable domain is DTGVSQNPRHKITKRGQNVTFRCDPISEHNRLYWYRQTLGQGPEFLTYFQNEAQLEKSRLLSDRFSAERPKGSFSTLEIQRTEQGDSAMYLCASSLELESNEQFFGPGTRLTVL.

The chain employs TRBV7-2 and TRBJ2-4; 12 positions match TRBD2. The V gene end was trimmed by 0 bases and the J gene end by 4 bases; junction bases not matched to a gene: 4. The CDR3 consists of 17 residues. Per germline, CDR1 SGHTA and CDR2 FQGNSA. As DNA, the CDR3 is TGTGCCAGCAGCTTAGCCCGACTAGCGGGAGAGAAAAACATTCAGTACTTC. This translates into CASSLARLAGEKNIQYF.

The V gene is TRBV28, the J gene TRBJ1-6, with D unclear. Trimming stripped 6 bases from V and 10 bases from J, with 19 bases between. Germline V gives CDR1 MDHEN, CDR2 SYDVKM. The CDR3 runs to 15 residues. CDR3 nucleotides: TGTGCCAGCAGGGCCCAGTTCGGGGTGAGATCACCCCTCCACTTT. This codes for CASRAQFGVRSPLHF.

This chain uses TRBV19 with TRBJ1-1; D may be TRBD1 (6 bases). CDR1 LNHDA and CDR2 SQIVND come from the germline V gene (reference sequence). This CDR3 region has 14 residues. Trimming pared 7 bases from V and 5 bases from J, leaving 17 bases between. The CDR3 loop is CASINQGRGTEAFF. Here the CDR3 DNA reads TGTGCCAGTATTAATCAGGGGAGGGGGACTGAAGCTTTCTTT.

The chain employs TRBV4-3 and TRBJ1-4; TRBD1 is a possible D gene (6 bases). CDR3 length: 16 amino acids. Germline CDR1 is LGHNA and CDR2 is YSLEER. The V gene lost 0 bases and the J gene lost 7 bases, with 15 bases spanning the gap. This chain's CDR3 is CASSQDRIRGGEKLFF. The CDR3 coding sequence is TGCGCCAGCAGCCAAGATCGAATAAGGGGGGGTGAAAAACTGTTTTTT.

The chain recombines TRBV6-5 with TRBJ2-5; 7 nucleotides agree with TRBD1. Germline V gene data show CDR1 as MNHEY and CDR2 as SVGAGI. CDR3 length equals 15 residues. With 2 bases clipped from V and 2 bases from J, the junction kept 5 bases outside the gene matches. The CDR3 region is CASSYATGNQETQYF. The CDR3 region has the DNA TGTGCCAGCAGTTACGCGACAGGGAATCAAGAGACCCAGTACTTC.

The V and J genes are TRBV18 and TRBJ2-5; TRBD1 might be the D (5 bases). The CDR3 contains 14 residues. The germline CDR1 and CDR2 sequences are KGHSH and LQKENI. V was cut by 1 base and J by 3 bases, with 9 bases left in between. The CDR3 coding sequence is TGTGCCAGCTCACCACAGTCCAGGGAAGAGACCCAGTACTTC. Its protein product is CASSPQSREETQYF.

The V and J genes are TRBV5-8 and TRBJ2-6, with D uncertain. This CDR3 spans 16 amino acids. CDR1 and CDR2 (germline): SGHTS, YDEGEE. V dropped 4 bases and J dropped 0 bases, with 11 bases sitting between them. The CDR3 here is CASSRRQFSGANVLTF. Here the CDR3 DNA reads TGTGCCAGCAGCCGGAGACAATTCTCTGGGGCCAACGTCCTGACTTTC. The variable domain in full, completed from reference TRBV5-8 and TRBJ2-6, reads EAGVTQSPTHLIKTRGQQATLRCSPISGHTSVYWYQQALGLGLQFLLWYDEGEERNRGNFPPRFSGRQFPNYSSELNVNALELEDSALYLCASSRRQFSGANVLTFGAGSRLTVL.

The V gene is TRBV9, the J gene TRBJ2-2; 7 positions agree with TRBD1. This CDR3 has 16 residues. V shed 3 bases and J 1 base; nucleotides not matched to a gene: 6. Looked up from germline, CDR1 is SGDLS and CDR2 is YYNGEE. CDR3 loop: CASSEQGILNTGELFF. Here the CDR3 DNA reads TGTGCCAGCAGCGAACAGGGGATATTGAACACCGGGGAGCTGTTTTTT.

The rearrangement joins TRBV7-9 to TRBJ1-5, with D perhaps TRBD1 (5 bases). Germline V lookup: CDR1 SEHNR, CDR2 FQNEAQ (reference sequence). Trimming took 1 base from V and 9 from J, leaving 19 bases between them. CDR3 length equals 16 residues. The CDR3 protein is CASSLETDSYPRPQHF. CDR3 DNA: TGTGCCAGCAGCTTAGAGACAGATTCCTACCCTCGGCCCCAGCATTTT.

About this clone: A junction end diverges from the germline sequence, so it may reflect a read error. Other nucleotide sequences from this sample produce the same CDR3. The V call is TRBV19, the J call TRBJ1-3; unclear D gene. CDR3 length: 15 residues. Per germline, CDR1 LNHDA and CDR2 SQIVND (reference sequence). CDR3 nucleotides: TGCGCCAGTAGTACCGGACTGACCTCTGGAAACACCATATATTTT. Its protein product is CASSTGLTSGNTIYF.

The chain joins TRBV5-1 to TRBJ1-6, with D unresolved. V was cut by 0 bases and J by 0 bases, with 7 bases left in between. Germline V CDR1 and CDR2: SGHRS, YFSETQ. There are 16 residues in the CDR3. CDR3 protein: CASSLDPYSYNSPLHF. The CDR3 DNA sequence: TGCGCCAGCAGCTTGGATCCGTACTCCTATAATTCACCCCTCCACTTT. The variable domain in full, with the rest retrieved from reference TRBV5-1 and TRBJ1-6, is KAGVTQTPRYLIKTRGQQVTLSCSPISGHRSVSWYQQTPGQGLQFLFEYFSETQRNKGNFPGRFSGRQFSNSRSEMNVSTLELGDSALYLCASSLDPYSYNSPLHFGNGTRLTVT.

The chain employs TRBV5-4 and TRBJ2-5, with D perhaps assigned TRBD1 or TRBD2 (5 bases each). Germline V gives CDR1 SGHNT, CDR2 YYREEE (reference sequence). Trimming stripped 4 bases from V and 4 bases from J, with 17 bases between. There are 15 residues in the CDR3. CDR3 coding DNA: TGTGCCAGCAGCGACCCCACCGGGACGGTAGAGACCCAGTACTTC. Residues: CASSDPTGTVETQYF. The whole variable domain, remainder taken from reference TRBV5-4 and TRBJ2-5, is ETGVTQSPTHLIKTRGQQVTLRCSSQSGHNTVSWYQQALGQGPQFIFQYYREEENGRGNFPPRFSGLQFPNYSSELNVNALELDDSALYLCASSDPTGTVETQYFGPGTRLLVL.

The CDR3 sequence: CASSPPGRAQNTDTQYF. CDR3 DNA sequence: TGTGCCAGCTCACCGCCGGGGCGCGCCCAGAACACAGATACGCAGTATTTT. The chain links TRBV18 to TRBJ2-3; the D call may be TRBD1 or TRBD2 (5 bases each). Germline V gene data show CDR1 as KGHSH and CDR2 as LQKENI. V was pared by 3 bases and J by 2 bases, with 18 bases between. CDR3 length equals 17 residues.

The rearrangement links TRBV2 to TRBJ1-4; unclear D gene. CDR1 and CDR2 from the germline V gene are SNHLY and FYNNEI. Trimming removed 7 bases at V and 4 bases at J, with 7 bases between. This CDR3 region has 12 residues. CDR3: CASTGDNEKLFF. The CDR3 nucleotides read TGTGCCAGCACCGGGGATAATGAAAAACTGTTTTTT.

This clone was recorded only once. The chain recombines TRBV29-1 with TRBJ2-1, with a possible D match to TRBD1 (7 bases). The CDR3 loop spans 15 amino acids. Germline V gene sequence: CDR1 SQVTM, CDR2 ANQGSEA. V lost 4 bases to trimming and J lost 0 bases, with 13 bases between them. In nucleotides, the CDR3 is TGCAGCGTTGCCCAGGGGGGATACTCCTACAATGAGCAGTTCTTC. Translated: CSVAQGGYSYNEQFF.

The rearrangement links TRBV30 to TRBJ2-7; 12 nucleotides match TRBD2. The trim removed 1 base at V and 2 bases at J, leaving 3 bases unmatched. Germline V gives CDR1 GTSNPN, CDR2 SVGIG (reference sequence). There are 15 residues in the CDR3. The CDR3 reads CAWSGPSGGAYEQYF. CDR3 nucleotide sequence: TGTGCCTGGAGTGGGCCTAGCGGGGGGGCCTACGAGCAGTACTTC.

The chain combines TRBV18 with TRBJ2-1; no firm D call. Per germline, CDR1 KGHSH and CDR2 LQKENI. This CDR3 region has 13 residues. Deletions cut 2 bases from V and 8 bases from J, with 10 bases between. The CDR3 bases are TGTGCCAGCTCACCAAATGGCGGCGATGAGCAGTTCTTC. Protein sequence: CASSPNGGDEQFF. The complete variable domain, with remaining parts taken from reference TRBV18 and TRBJ2-1, reads NAGVMQNPRHLVRRRGQEARLRCSPMKGHSHVYWYRQLPEEGLKFMVYLQKENIIDESGMPKERFSAEFPKEGPSILRIQQVVRGDSAAYFCASSPNGGDEQFFGPGTRLTVL.

The chain combines TRBV6-1 with TRBJ2-3, with D unclear. The V end lost 1 base, the J end lost 8 bases, and 13 bases lay between the germline ends. The CDR3 is 14 residues long. The germline gives CDR1 MNHNS, CDR2 SASEGT. The CDR3 protein is CASSEVLARATQYF. CDR3 DNA: TGTGCCAGCAGTGAAGTGTTAGCACGGGCTACGCAGTATTTT.

The V and J genes are TRBV10-2 and TRBJ1-2; D may be TRBD1 (5 bases). Deletions cut 2 bases from V and 3 bases from J, with 16 bases between. Germline CDR1 and CDR2: WSHSY and SAAADI. The CDR3 has 16 amino acids. This CDR3 is CASSEEGSKSYYGYTF. CDR3 DNA: TGCGCCAGCAGTGAGGAGGGGTCCAAATCCTACTATGGCTACACCTTC.

The chain carries TRBV15 and TRBJ1-5; no clear D. This CDR3 is built from 16 residues. Germline V gene sequence: CDR1 LNHNV, CDR2 YYDKDF (reference sequence). With 0 bases removed from V and 0 bases from J, the gap between germline ends came to 9 bases. The CDR3: CATSRDLAYSNQPQHF. The CDR3 DNA reads TGTGCCACCAGCAGAGATTTAGCGTATAGCAATCAGCCCCAGCATTTT.

This sequence joins TRBV7-3 and TRBJ2-1; D remains ambiguous. Germline loops: CDR1 SGHTA, CDR2 FQGTGA. This CDR3 has 11 residues. The germline V and J ends were trimmed by 5 bases and 10 bases, with 9 bases remaining between them. CDR3 loop: CASSREREQFF. The CDR3 DNA reads TGTGCCAGCAGCCGCGAAAGGGAGCAGTTCTTC.

The chain carries TRBV7-2 and TRBJ2-4, with 14 positions matching TRBD2. Trimming cost V 3 bases and J 9 bases; bases outside gene matches: 7. Looked up from germline, CDR1 is SGHTA and CDR2 is FQGNSA. The CDR3 loop spans 16 amino acids. CDR3 loop: CASSLKLGTSGSIQYF. The CDR3 region has the DNA TGTGCCAGCAGCTTGAAACTCGGGACTAGCGGGAGCATTCAGTACTTC.

Concerning this clone itself: In the same sample, other DNA sequences code for this CDR3. CDR3 coding DNA: TGTGCCAGCAGTTACGGACAGGGAGAAGCTTTCTTT. Translation gives CASSYGQGEAFF. The chain has TRBV6-5 and TRBJ1-1; the match to TRBD1 covers 8 bases. Losses at the gene ends were 2 bases for V and 8 bases for J; bases not matched to a gene: 1. The CDR3 loop spans 12 amino acids. The V gene's germline CDR1 is MNHEY and CDR2 SVGAGI.

This clone was seen just once. The chain joins TRBV6-6 to TRBJ1-2; 9 positions match TRBD1. This CDR3 has 16 residues. CDR1 and CDR2 (germline): MNHNY, SVGAGI (reference sequence). Trimming at V came to 5 bases and at J to 0 bases, leaving 7 bases not matched to a gene. This CDR3 is CASSAGTGLANYGYTF. For the CDR3, the DNA is TGTGCCAGCAGTGCCGGGACAGGGCTAGCTAACTATGGCTACACCTTC.